Sequencing of this T cell receptor (beta chain) was carried out in a study of blood T cell repertoires in COVID-19. All recovered Cohort 3 donors got two negative PCRs, got clearance, or saw symptom resolution. CDR3 length: 13 amino acids. Trimming shortened V by 7 bases and J by 0 bases, and 9 bases separated the two germline ends. Germline assignment: CDR1 MNHNY and CDR2 SVGAGI (reference sequence). Measured with immunoSEQ multiplex PCR; TCRdb has only the in-frame clones, and not every one. The table has 300,000 to 400,000 clones, around nine tenths seen once. The sample was PBMCs or T cells enriched from blood (not recorded which). This chain connects TRBV6-6 to TRBJ1-1; D not resolved. The sequence derives from a man aged 55 to 70 who had recovered from COVID-19. CDR3 coding DNA: TGTGCCAGCACAGGCGTCCTGAACACTGAAGCTTTCTTT. This gives the protein CASTGVLNTEAFF.